This entry features one T cell receptor (beta chain) sequence. Its antigen is still unknown. This sample was included in a study of CD8+CD57+ T cells in acquired aplastic anemia. Overall study: Isolated CD4+ and CD8+ cells, once sorted, yielded DNA averaging around 3.3 ug. Overall study findings and caveats: Patients and healthy controls showed no significant CD8+ Simpson's diversity difference. Comparison of patients with controls identified around 30 shared CD8+ CDR3 sequences.

Genomic DNA constituted the template upon which TCR beta VDJ and CDR3 profiling was performed. TCRdb reprocessed the reads with MiXCR, giving one entry per CDR3 protein. The table has hundreds of thousands of distinct CDR3 sequences, 65% to 75% seen once. The CDR3 has 15 amino acids. Trimming cost V 10 bases and J 4 bases; bases outside gene matches: 13. The clonotype comes from a human donor in good health, serving as a control. What was sequenced was sorted CD4+, CD8+, or CD8+CD57+ T cells (not recorded which) from PBMCs. V usage is TRBV12-3 or TRBV12-4 and J usage is TRBJ1-1; 9 bases map to TRBD1. CDR3 DNA sequence: TGTGCCACTCAAGGGCCGGGACAGGGCATCACTGAAGCTTTCTTT. The encoded protein is CATQGPGQGITEAFF.